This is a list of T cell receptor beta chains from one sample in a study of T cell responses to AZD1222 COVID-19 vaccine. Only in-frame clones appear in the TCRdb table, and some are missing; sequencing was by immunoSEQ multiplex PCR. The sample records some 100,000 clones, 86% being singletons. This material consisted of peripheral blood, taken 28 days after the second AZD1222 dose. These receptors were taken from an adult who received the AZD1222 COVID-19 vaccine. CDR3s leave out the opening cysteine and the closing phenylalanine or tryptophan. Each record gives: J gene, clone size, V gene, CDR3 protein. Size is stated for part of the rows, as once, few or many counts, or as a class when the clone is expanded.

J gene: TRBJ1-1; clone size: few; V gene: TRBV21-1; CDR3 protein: ASTPLDTEAF
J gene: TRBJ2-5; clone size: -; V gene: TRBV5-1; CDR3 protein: ASSFPRGETQY
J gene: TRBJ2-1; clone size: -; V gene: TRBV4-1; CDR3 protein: ASSQNSRGVHEQF
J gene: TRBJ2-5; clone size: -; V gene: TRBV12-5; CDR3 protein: ASGPGGSTQY
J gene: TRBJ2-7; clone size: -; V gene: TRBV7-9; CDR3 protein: ASSLAEWASEQY
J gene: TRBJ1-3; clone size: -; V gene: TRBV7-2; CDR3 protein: ASSQRPGGIAGNTIY
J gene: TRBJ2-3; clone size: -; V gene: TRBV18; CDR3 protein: ASSSKTDTQY
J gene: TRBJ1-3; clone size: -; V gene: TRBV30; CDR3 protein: AWSASRDRGYSGNTIY
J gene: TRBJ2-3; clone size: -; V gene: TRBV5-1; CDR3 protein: ASSLGWGQGVSDTQY
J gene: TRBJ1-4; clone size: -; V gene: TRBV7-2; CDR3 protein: ASSLSKGEEKLF
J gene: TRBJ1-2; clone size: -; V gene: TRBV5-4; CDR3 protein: ASGQNRGGYT
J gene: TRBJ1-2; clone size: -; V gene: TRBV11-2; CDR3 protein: ASSLLDVSYGYT
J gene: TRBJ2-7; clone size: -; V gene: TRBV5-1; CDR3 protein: ASSLVDRGSYEQY
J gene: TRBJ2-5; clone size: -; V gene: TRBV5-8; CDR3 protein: ASSLSVSGGQETQY
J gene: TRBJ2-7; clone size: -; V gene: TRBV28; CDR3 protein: ASSLAPQGPIEQY
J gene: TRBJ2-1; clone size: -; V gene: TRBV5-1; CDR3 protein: ASRRGTGAFDEQF